Listed here are 2 T cell receptor beta chains from one sample, sequenced in a study of shared clonotypes between healthy human individuals. The naive CD8 population came from CD45RO-negative cells selected for CCR7, without terminally differentiated effector memory CD45RA+ cells. Produced via immunoSEQ multiplex PCR; TCRdb's table is partial and in-frame only. The sample lists 2 million or so clones, 85% to 95% occurring once. Sample: naive CD8+ T cells sorted from blood. The receptors come from a young man in good health.

The chain carries TRBV5-4 and TRBJ2-7; D unclear. The V gene's germline CDR1 is SGHNT and CDR2 YYREEE (reference sequence). Trimming took off 4 bases at V and 3 bases at J, with 8 bases between the two ends. The CDR3 runs to 12 residues. The CDR3 loop is CASSPDLYEQYF. The CDR3, as DNA: TGTGCCAGCAGCCCGGACCTCTACGAGCAGTACTTC. Variable domain in full (rest from reference TRBV5-4 and TRBJ2-7): ETGVTQSPTHLIKTRGQQVTLRCSSQSGHNTVSWYQQALGQGPQFIFQYYREEENGRGNFPPRFSGLQFPNYSSELNVNALELDDSALYLCASSPDLYEQYFGPGTRLTVT.

V and J are TRBV21-1 and TRBJ1-5. TRBV21-1 is a pseudogene segment. The CDR3 spans 12 residues. Here the CDR3 DNA reads TGTGCCAGCAGTCCTCTCGGTCAGCCCCAGCATTTT. It yields the protein CASSPLGQPQHF.